Sequencing of this TCR beta chain was carried out in a study of T cells in narcolepsy. TCRdb's copy holds only in-frame clones and misses some; the assay was immunoSEQ multiplex PCR. The sample has 2,500 or so clones; over 25% are singletons. Regarding this clone: Its antigen remains unidentified.

The V and J ends lost 5 bases and 5 bases, in that order; junction bases with no gene match: 0. CDR1 is SGHAT, CDR2 FQNNGV, per germline. There are 11 residues in the CDR3. This receptor was identified in a human donor with narcolepsy. This sequence joins TRBV11-2 and TRBJ2-7, with 7 bases that match TRBD2. Sequencing was performed on cultured CD4+ T cells from cerebrospinal fluid. This CDR3 reads CASSRGDEQYF. The CDR3 coding sequence is TGTGCCAGCAGCCGGGGGGACGAGCAGTACTTC. Together with reference TRBV11-2 and TRBJ2-7, the CDR3 gives the full variable domain: EAGVAQSPRYKIIEKRQSVAFWCNPISGHATLYWYQQILGQGPKLLIQFQNNGVVDDSQLPKDRFSAERLKGVDSTLKIQPAKLEDSAVYLCASSRGDEQYFGPGTRLTVT.